The subject of this entry is one T cell receptor beta chain. This entry belongs to a study of cytomegalovirus exposure and HLA in healthy donors. The CDR3 is 15 residues long. Trimming left V 2 bases short and J 4 bases short, with 14 bases between. Germline V gene sequence: CDR1 SGHTA, CDR2 FQGNSA. PCR was performed using 60 Vbeta and 13 Jbeta primers. Profiling relied on immunoSEQ multiplex PCR, and the TCRdb table lists in-frame clones only, not all of them. The sample table sets out just over 80,000 clones. J is TRBJ1-1 and V is TRBV7-2, with a tentative D call TRBD1 (5 bases). This sequence originates from a woman aged 25 to 39 in good health and CMV-seronegative. Sequenced: PBMCs. The DNA of the CDR3 is TGTGCCAGCAGCTTAACCGGGGGGAGTGTCACTGAAGCTTTCTTT. It encodes CASSLTGGSVTEAFF.